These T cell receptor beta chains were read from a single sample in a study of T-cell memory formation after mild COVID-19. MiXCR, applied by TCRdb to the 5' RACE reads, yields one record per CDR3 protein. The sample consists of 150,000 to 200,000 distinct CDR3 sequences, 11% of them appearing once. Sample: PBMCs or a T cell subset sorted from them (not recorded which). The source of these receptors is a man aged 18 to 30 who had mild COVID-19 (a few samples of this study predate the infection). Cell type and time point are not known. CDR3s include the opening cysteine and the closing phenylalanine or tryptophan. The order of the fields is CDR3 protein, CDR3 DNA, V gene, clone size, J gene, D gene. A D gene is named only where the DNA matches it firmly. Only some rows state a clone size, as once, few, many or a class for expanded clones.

CASSLLGTSSYNEQFF	TGTGCCAGCAGCTTATTAGGAACGAGCTCCTACAATGAGCAGTTCTTC	TRBV7-2	medium-sized	TRBJ2-1	NA
CASRGNRNIQYF	TGTGCCAGCCGGGGGAATCGGAACATTCAGTACTTC	TRBV6-2/TRBV6-3	NA	TRBJ2-4	NA
CASSQDPTTGNNSPLHF	TGTGCCAGCAGCCAAGATCCCACGACAGGGAATAATTCACCCCTCCACTTT	TRBV4-2	few	TRBJ1-6	TRBD1
CATLRGQGAWNTEAFF	TGTGCCACCCTGAGGGGACAGGGGGCTTGGAACACTGAAGCTTTCTTT	TRBV15	NA	TRBJ1-1	TRBD1
CASLPSLIASLETQYF	TGCGCCAGCTTACCCTCTCTTATCGCTAGCTTGGAGACCCAGTACTTC	TRBV4-1	many	TRBJ2-5	NA
CASSLSSRADTQYF	TGTGCCAGCAGCTTGTCGTCAAGGGCAGATACGCAGTATTTT	TRBV5-8	NA	TRBJ2-3	NA
CASSQSRDQPQHF	TGTGCCAGCAGTCAGTCCAGGGACCAGCCCCAGCATTTT	TRBV6-2/TRBV6-3	many	TRBJ1-5	NA
CAISSAGYEQYF	TGTGCCATCAGTTCCGCCGGCTACGAGCAGTACTTC	TRBV10-3	NA	TRBJ2-7	NA
CASSATMGGTFWHF	TGTGCCAGCAGCGCGACCATGGGGGGGACCTTCTGGCACTTC	TRBV7-2	few	TRBJ2-7	TRBD2
CASREATGIYGYTF	TGTGCCAGCAGGGAAGCGACAGGGATCTATGGCTACACCTTC	TRBV5-4	many	TRBJ1-2	TRBD1
CASSTDLTPTTEAFF	TGCGCCAGCAGCACGGACCTTACCCCAACCACTGAAGCTTTCTTT	TRBV5-1	many	TRBJ1-1	NA
CASSLATGPEQFF	TGCGCCAGCAGCTTGGCCACGGGGCCTGAGCAGTTCTTC	TRBV5-1	NA	TRBJ2-1	NA
CASSPTGDSYQPQHF	TGCGCCAGCAGCCCAACAGGGGACAGTTATCAGCCCCAGCATTTT	TRBV4-3	many	TRBJ1-5	TRBD1
CASSEALSTDTQYF	TGTGCCAGCAGCGAGGCGCTTAGCACAGATACGCAGTATTTT	TRBV7-2	many	TRBJ2-3	NA
CASSEFRGSADTQYF	TGTGCCAGCAGCGAATTCAGGGGTTCCGCAGATACGCAGTATTTT	TRBV7-3	NA	TRBJ2-3	NA